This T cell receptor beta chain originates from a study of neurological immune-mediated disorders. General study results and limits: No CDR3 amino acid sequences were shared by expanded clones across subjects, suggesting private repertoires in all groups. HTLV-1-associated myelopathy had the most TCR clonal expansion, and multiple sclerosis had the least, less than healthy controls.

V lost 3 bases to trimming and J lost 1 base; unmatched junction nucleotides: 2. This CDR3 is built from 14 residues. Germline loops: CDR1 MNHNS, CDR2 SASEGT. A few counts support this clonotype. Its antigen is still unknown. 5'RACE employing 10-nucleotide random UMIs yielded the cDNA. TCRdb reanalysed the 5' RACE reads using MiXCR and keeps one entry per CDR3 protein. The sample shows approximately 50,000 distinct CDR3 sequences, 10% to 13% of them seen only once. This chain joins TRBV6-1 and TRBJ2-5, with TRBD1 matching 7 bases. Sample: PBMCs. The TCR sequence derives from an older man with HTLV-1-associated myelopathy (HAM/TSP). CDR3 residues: CASSDRQGQETQYF. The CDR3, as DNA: TGTGCCAGCAGTGATCGACAGGGCCAAGAGACCCAGTACTTC.